The clone carrying this T cell receptor (beta chain) was seen once. Sequenced by immunoSEQ multiplex PCR; TCRdb stores in-frame clones only, minus some. Of approximately 200,000 clones in the sample, roughly 76% are singletons; the top ten hold around 5.1%. The sample originates from a study of blood T cell repertoires in COVID-19. Study context: T cells, B-cell-depleted T cells, or PBMCs supplied cDNA or gDNA.

Germline-derived CDR1 and CDR2 are SGHTA and FQGNSA. Trimming stripped 1 base from V and 2 bases from J, with 12 bases between. This CDR3 is 16 amino acids long. This rearrangement joins TRBV7-2 to TRBJ2-1; a possible D gene is TRBD2 (5 bases). The specimen sequenced was peripheral blood. The TCR was taken from a human donor in a cohort sampled during active COVID-19. The CDR3 region is CASSLETGRTYNEQFF. The CDR3 DNA sequence: TGTGCCAGCAGCTTAGAAACGGGAAGGACCTACAATGAGCAGTTCTTC.